The next 4 T cell receptor beta chains were all read from a single sample in a study of cytomegalovirus exposure and HLA in healthy donors. A multiplex PCR was run with 60 Vbeta primers and 13 Jbeta primers. Clones were sequenced by immunoSEQ multiplex PCR, and TCRdb holds only the in-frame ones, with some missing. The data contain more than 75,000 clones, roughly 79% of them singletons. The sequenced sample was PBMCs. These receptors came from a woman aged 35 to 49 in good health and CMV-seronegative.

This clone appeared a few times. The V gene is TRBV29-1, the J gene TRBJ1-1; D not resolved. Per the germline V gene, CDR1 is SQVTM and CDR2 is ANQGSEA. V lost 8 bases and J lost 7, with 14 bases in between. The CDR3 contains 11 residues. The CDR3 loop reads CSTYNGVEAFF. For the CDR3, the DNA is TGCAGCACCTACAATGGAGTTGAAGCTTTCTTT. Supplemented by reference TRBV29-1 and TRBJ1-1, the full variable domain reads SAVISQKPSRDICQRGTSLTIQCQVDSQVTMMFWYRQQPGQSLTLIATANQGSEATYESGFVIDKFPISRPNLTFSTLTVSNMSPEDSSIYLCSTYNGVEAFFGQGTRLTVV.

This clone was counted a single time. The chain links TRBV6-4 to TRBJ1-1, with 8 bases fitting TRBD1. The CDR3 sequence is 14 residues long. J gave up 7 bases and V 5 bases, and 9 bases lay outside the gene matches. In germline, CDR1 is MRHNA, CDR2 SNTAGT. The CDR3 DNA follows: TGTGCCAGCAGTAATGGACAGGGAAAAGGTGAAGCTTTCTTT. Protein product: CASSNGQGKGEAFF.

Sample share makes this clone medium-sized. The chain couples TRBV6-4 to TRBJ2-6, with 7 bases matching TRBD2. The CDR3 is made up of 15 amino acids. J lost 3 bases, V lost 6 bases, and 5 bases had no gene match. Germline V lookup: CDR1 MRHNA, CDR2 SNTAGT. The CDR3 protein is CASSPRGDGANVLTF. In DNA, the CDR3 is TGTGCCAGCAGCCCCCGGGGGGATGGGGCCAACGTCCTGACTTTC.

This sequence joins TRBV30 and TRBJ1-6; D might be TRBD1 (5 bases). CDR1 GTSNPN and CDR2 SVGIG come from the germline V gene (reference sequence). CDR3 length: 14 residues. V lost 3 bases and J lost 7, with 13 bases in between. In DNA form, the CDR3 reads TGTGCCTGGAGGGGAGACAGCGGGAATTCACCCCTCCACTTT. Its translation: CAWRGDSGNSPLHF.